The 17 T cell receptor beta chains below come from one sample, sequenced in a study of blood T cell repertoires in COVID-19. Measured with immunoSEQ multiplex PCR; TCRdb has only the in-frame clones, and not every one. The table shows 150,000 to 200,000 clones, with roughly 84% occurring only once. The sequenced material came from peripheral blood. Source of these receptors: a woman aged 80 or older with acute or convalescent COVID-19.

CDR3 coding DNA: TGCGCCAGCGGACGGGGACAGGAAAACACTGAAGCTTTCTTT. Amino acids: CASGRGQENTEAFF. This sequence joins TRBV4-1 and TRBJ1-1; 8 nucleotides agree with TRBD1. The CDR3 runs to 14 residues. Trimming cost V 8 bases and J 2 bases; bases outside gene matches: 7. Per germline, CDR1 MGHRA and CDR2 YSYEKL.

The DNA for the CDR3 is TGTGCCATCGGTAGCGGGGGTACCCAAGAGACCCAGTACTTC. This translates into CAIGSGGTQETQYF. The chain uses TRBV10-3 and TRBJ2-5; 9 bases map to TRBD2. The CDR3 extends over 14 amino acids. Trimming cost V 8 bases and J 1 base; bases outside gene matches: 5. The germline gives CDR1 ENHRY, CDR2 SYGVKD.

The chain uses TRBV6-5 and TRBJ1-5, with D perhaps matching TRBD1 (5 bases). V lost 8 bases and J 9 bases, leaving 14 bases between the germline ends. The CDR3 has 12 amino acids. CDR1 and CDR2 from the germline V gene are MNHEY and SVGAGI. The CDR3 sequence: CASGRGEGPQHF. Written as DNA, the CDR3 is TGTGCCAGCGGGCGGGGGGAAGGGCCCCAGCATTTT.

The V and J genes are TRBV3-1 (or the pseudogene TRBV3-2) and TRBJ2-3; 8 bases are shared with TRBD1. The CDR3 is 14 amino acids. V lost 4 bases and J lost 4; bases outside the gene matches: 4. Germline loops: CDR1 LGHDT, CDR2 YNNKEL (reference sequence). The CDR3 reads CASSLGQGADTQYF. CDR3 sequence (DNA): TGTGCCAGCAGCCTCGGACAGGGTGCAGATACGCAGTATTTT.

J is TRBJ2-7 and V is TRBV5-4; 8 bases agree with TRBD2. CDR3 size: 17 residues. Germline V gene sequence: CDR1 SGHNT, CDR2 YYREEE (reference sequence). The V segment lost 3 bases and the J segment 5 bases; nucleotides outside the gene matches: 16. CDR3 protein: CASSYARIGGGSHEQYF. The DNA for the CDR3 is TGTGCCAGCAGCTACGCTCGAATCGGGGGGGGAAGCCACGAGCAGTACTTC.

The V gene is TRBV5-1, the J gene TRBJ2-1; D call uncertain. Germline V gives CDR1 SGHRS, CDR2 YFSETQ. V dropped 0 bases and J dropped 0 bases, with 7 bases sitting between them. The CDR3 loop spans 15 amino acids. The CDR3 nucleotides read TGCGCCAGCAGCTTGGCCGGGTACTCCTACAATGAGCAGTTCTTC. It specifies CASSLAGYSYNEQFF.

The V gene is TRBV27, the J gene TRBJ2-7; TRBD1 agrees at 10 bases. CDR3 length: 15 amino acids. V dropped 4 bases and J dropped 3; count of bases not matched to a gene: 6. Per germline, CDR1 MNHEY and CDR2 SMNVEV (reference sequence). CDR3 bases: TGTGCCAGCAGTTCCCGGGACAGGGGAAGCTACGAGCAGTACTTC. As protein: CASSSRDRGSYEQYF.

The gene calls are TRBV6-2 or TRBV6-3 and TRBJ2-2; the match to TRBD2 covers 14 bases. CDR3 length: 17 residues. The V gene end was trimmed by 5 bases and the J gene end by 7 bases; junction bases not matched to a gene: 9. Germline CDR1 reads MNHEY; CDR2 reads SVGEGT. In nucleotides, the CDR3 is TGTGCCAGCAGTACGACTAGCGGGAGGGCCCTCGGCGGGGAGCTGTTTTTT. Translation gives CASSTTSGRALGGELFF.

The chain recombines TRBV15 with TRBJ2-3; 9 positions match TRBD1. The J segment lost 3 bases and the V segment lost 1 base, leaving 8 bases of the junction unmatched. The CDR3 extends over 17 amino acids. Germline CDR1 is LNHNV and CDR2 is YYDKDF (reference sequence). For the CDR3, the DNA is TGTGCCACCAGCAGAGCTCTAGTGGGGACAGGGACAGATACGCAGTATTTT. This gives the protein CATSRALVGTGTDTQYF.

The rearrangement uses TRBV7-8 and TRBJ1-2; D gene uncertain. Looked up from germline, CDR1 is SGHVS and CDR2 is FQNEAQ. V was cut by 5 bases and J by 8 bases, with 12 bases left in between. The CDR3 extends over 12 amino acids. The CDR3 loop is CASSPTGGGYTF. The CDR3, as DNA: TGTGCCAGCAGCCCTACGGGAGGGGGCTACACCTTC.

The gene calls are TRBV5-1 and TRBJ1-2; 8 bases fit TRBD1. V shed 4 bases and J 9 bases; nucleotides not matched to a gene: 11. The CDR3 has 14 residues. Germline V lookup: CDR1 SGHRS, CDR2 YFSETQ. CDR3 DNA sequence: TGCGCCAGCAGCCTGGACGGACAGGGAGATAGCTACACCTTC. It is translated as CASSLDGQGDSYTF.

The chain joins TRBV12-3 or TRBV12-4 to TRBJ2-5; no clear D gene. This CDR3 region has 13 residues. Trimming cost V 5 bases and J 0 bases, with 7 bases left between them. This chain's CDR3 is CASSHNNQETQYF. In nucleotides, the CDR3 is TGTGCCAGCAGTCACAACAACCAAGAGACCCAGTACTTC.

This rearrangement joins TRBV19 to TRBJ2-7; TRBD1 agrees at 8 bases. CDR1 and CDR2 (germline): LNHDA, SQIVND (reference sequence). The trim removed 7 bases at V and 3 bases at J, leaving 11 bases unmatched. This CDR3 is 15 amino acids long. CDR3 residues: CASTYRDRGGYEQYF. CDR3 DNA: TGTGCCAGTACCTACCGAGACAGGGGTGGCTACGAGCAGTACTTC.

The gene calls are TRBV12-3 or TRBV12-4 and TRBJ1-4, with D possibly matching TRBD1 (5 bases). Trimming took off 4 bases at V and 8 bases at J, with 11 bases between the two ends. The CDR3 runs to 13 residues. The CDR3 region is CASSSQGVEKLFF. The CDR3 region has the DNA TGTGCCAGCAGTTCGCAGGGCGTGGAAAAACTGTTTTTT.

This chain uses TRBV25-1 with TRBJ1-2; 9 nucleotides match TRBD1. Germline V gene data show CDR1 as MGHDK and CDR2 as SYGVNS. J was trimmed by 8 bases and V by 8 bases; bases with no gene match: 9. The CDR3 consists of 13 residues. CDR3 residues: CASGGQGGRGYTF. CDR3 DNA sequence: TGTGCCAGCGGGGGACAGGGAGGAAGGGGCTACACCTTC.

This clone appeared once. This chain joins TRBV24-1 and TRBJ2-1; maybe TRBD1 (6 bases). Germline CDR1 reads KGHDR; CDR2 reads SFDVKD. CDR3 length: 13 residues. V lost 4 bases and J lost 9, with 12 bases in between. This CDR3 is CATSEDRSLEQFF. The DNA of the CDR3 is TGTGCCACCAGTGAAGACAGGAGCCTTGAGCAGTTCTTC.

CDR3: CASSLDRKESEKLFF. In nucleotides, the CDR3 is TGCGCCAGCAGCTTGGACAGGAAGGAATCCGAAAAACTGTTTTTT. V usage is TRBV5-1 and J usage is TRBJ1-4; TRBD1 might be the D (5 bases). The CDR3 runs to 15 residues. Germline assignment: CDR1 SGHRS and CDR2 YFSETQ. Trimming took 0 bases from V and 8 from J, leaving 14 bases between them.